The 14 T cell receptor beta chains reported below all come from one sample, sequenced in a study of blood T cell repertoires in COVID-19. The method was immunoSEQ multiplex PCR; TCRdb's version includes in-frame clones alone and lacks a portion of them. The data hold about 120,000 clones, with over 65% observed a single time. Sequenced: peripheral blood. These receptors all come from a human donor with acute or convalescent COVID-19. The donor label of this sample is uncertain.

The V gene is TRBV11-2, the J gene TRBJ1-1; TRBD1 agrees at 9 bases. CDR1 SGHAT and CDR2 FQNNGV come from the germline V gene. The trim removed 1 base at V and 1 base at J, leaving 1 base unmatched. The CDR3 runs to 15 residues. CDR3 bases: TGTGCCAGCAGCTTAGGGGGACAGGGGAACACTGAAGCTTTCTTT. Its protein product is CASSLGGQGNTEAFF.

V usage is TRBV6-6 and J usage is TRBJ1-6; the D is unclear. The ends were cut back, 2 bases at V and 9 bases at J, with 11 bases in the middle. CDR1 and CDR2 from the germline V gene are MNHNY and SVGAGI (reference sequence). The CDR3 is made up of 14 amino acids. The CDR3 nucleotides read TGTGCCAGCAGTTACGAGAGACTGATTTCACCCCTCCACTTT. It specifies CASSYERLISPLHF.

This clone was detected once. V and J are TRBV28 and TRBJ2-7, with D uncertain. Per the germline V gene, CDR1 is MDHEN and CDR2 is SYDVKM. V was trimmed by 3 bases and J by 6 bases, leaving 6 bases between them. The CDR3 runs to 11 residues. The chain's CDR3 is CASSFLSEQYF. In nucleotides, the CDR3 is TGTGCCAGCAGTTTCCTTAGCGAGCAGTACTTC.

The gene calls are TRBV24-1 and TRBJ2-1; tentative D call: TRBD2 (6 bases). The germline V gene has CDR1 KGHDR and CDR2 SFDVKD. V lost 1 base and J lost 2, with 17 bases in between. CDR3 length: 18 residues. This CDR3 reads CATSDFAFFRGAYNEQFF. The CDR3 DNA is TGTGCCACCAGTGATTTTGCCTTCTTTCGCGGGGCCTACAATGAGCAGTTCTTC.

The gene calls are TRBV6-5 and TRBJ2-7; a weak D match, TRBD2 (6 bases). Per the germline V gene, CDR1 is MNHEY and CDR2 is SVGAGI. Trimming removed 4 bases at V and 7 bases at J, with 11 bases between. The length of the CDR3 is 12 residues. Written as DNA, the CDR3 is TGTGCCAGCAGTTCAAGACTAGGGGAGCAGTACGTC. Translation gives CASSSRLGEQYV.

This rearrangement joins TRBV7-9 to TRBJ1-4, with 7 bases that match TRBD1. The CDR3 runs 14 residues. In germline, CDR1 is SEHNR, CDR2 FQNEAQ (reference sequence). Trimming cost V 1 base and J 7 bases; bases outside gene matches: 3. The CDR3 coding sequence is TGTGCCAGCAGCTTAGGACAGGGAGCTGAAAAACTGTTTTTT. Its protein product is CASSLGQGAEKLFF.

This clone appeared many times. This rearrangement joins TRBV7-9 to TRBJ1-1; D call uncertain. Trimming shortened V by 5 bases and J by 3 bases, and 7 bases separated the two germline ends. Germline lookup yields CDR1 SEHNR and CDR2 FQNEAQ (reference sequence). The CDR3 covers 12 residues. In DNA form, the CDR3 reads TGTGCCAGCAGCAGTGCGGACACTGAAGCTTTCTTT. Amino acid sequence: CASSSADTEAFF.

CDR3: CASTSMPGNQPQHF. For the CDR3, the DNA is TGTGCCAGCACTAGTATGCCGGGCAATCAGCCCCAGCATTTT. The chain recombines TRBV6-5 with TRBJ1-5, with D uncertain. The ends were cut back, 7 bases at V and 2 bases at J, with 12 bases in the middle. Germline V CDR1 and CDR2: MNHEY, SVGAGI. This CDR3 contains 14 residues.

In its sample, this clone was seen many times. The CDR3 spells CASSYSILGGEGYTF. CDR3 nucleotides: TGTGCCAGCAGTTACTCGATTTTGGGGGGAGAAGGCTACACCTTC. V and J are TRBV6-5 and TRBJ1-2; TRBD1 might be the D (5 bases). Deletions cut 0 bases from V and 8 bases from J, with 16 bases between. The CDR3 has 15 residues. The germline CDR1 and CDR2 sequences are MNHEY and SVGAGI.

V and J are TRBV6-5 and TRBJ1-1; 7 bases align to TRBD1. CDR1 and CDR2 from the germline V gene are MNHEY and SVGAGI. V lost 4 bases, J lost 4 bases, and 6 bases stayed unmatched. This CDR3 spans 14 amino acids. CDR3 nucleotide sequence: TGTGCCAGCAGTTCCCGACAGGGTGCCACTGAAGCTTTCTTT. Its protein product is CASSSRQGATEAFF.

V and J are TRBV5-1 and TRBJ1-1, with 9 bases matching TRBD1. Germline CDR1 and CDR2: SGHRS and YFSETQ. With 3 bases clipped from V and 6 bases from J, the junction kept 3 bases outside the gene matches. The CDR3 totals 13 residues. CDR3 sequence (DNA): TGCGCCAGCAGCTCAACAGGGGGCCCTGAAGCTTTCTTT. Residues: CASSSTGGPEAFF.

V and J are TRBV27 and TRBJ2-3, with 10 positions matching TRBD1. Germline V gene data show CDR1 as MNHEY and CDR2 as SMNVEV (reference sequence). The CDR3 has 20 residues. With 5 bases clipped from V and 3 bases from J, the junction kept 20 bases outside the gene matches. The CDR3 sequence: CASSPLRLLPGQGKTDTQYF. The CDR3, as DNA: TGTGCCAGCAGTCCGCTCCGACTATTACCGGGACAGGGGAAGACAGATACGCAGTATTTT.

A single count supports this clone. The chain is built from TRBV6-1 and TRBJ1-2; a possible D gene is TRBD1 (6 bases). Deletions cut 3 bases from V and 4 bases from J, with 9 bases between. The CDR3 length is 13 residues. Germline CDR1 is MNHNS and CDR2 is SASEGT. CDR3: CASSDAGAYGYTF. The CDR3 DNA reads TGTGCCAGCAGTGACGCAGGGGCCTATGGCTACACCTTC.

This chain links TRBV19 with TRBJ2-1, with 10 bases matching TRBD2. J was trimmed by 10 bases and V by 3 bases; bases with no gene match: 9. This CDR3 comprises 15 residues. Germline V gene sequence: CDR1 LNHDA, CDR2 SQIVND (reference sequence). The CDR3 nucleotides read TGTGCCAGTAGTATTGCTCTAGCGGGAGCCTGGGAGCAGTTCTTC. The encoded protein is CASSIALAGAWEQFF.